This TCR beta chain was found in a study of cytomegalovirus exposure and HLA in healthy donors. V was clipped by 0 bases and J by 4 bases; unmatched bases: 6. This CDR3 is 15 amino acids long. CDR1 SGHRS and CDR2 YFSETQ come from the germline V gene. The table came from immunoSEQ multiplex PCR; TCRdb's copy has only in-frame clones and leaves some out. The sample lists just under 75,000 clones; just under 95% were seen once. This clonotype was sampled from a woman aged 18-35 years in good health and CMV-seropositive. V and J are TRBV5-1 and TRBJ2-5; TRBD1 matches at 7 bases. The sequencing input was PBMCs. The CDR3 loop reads CASSLVAAGGETQYF. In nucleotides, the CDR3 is TGCGCCAGCAGCTTGGTCGCGGCAGGGGGAGAGACCCAGTACTTC.